The T cell receptor (beta chain) under discussion was sequenced for a study of regulatory T cells in long-lasting Graves disease. Points from the study as a whole: Persistent cases favored TRBV28, TRBJ1-2 and TRBJ2-5.

Ten or more counts support this clonotype. Its antigen is undetermined. CDR3 length: 15 residues. Germline values: CDR1 MNHEY, CDR2 SMNVEV (reference sequence). J gave up 3 bases and V 3 bases, and 7 bases lay outside the gene matches. Noted time point: persistent/refractory GD, antithyroid drugs over 5 years with positive TRAb. The TCR library was made from RNA that had been extracted from PBMCs in TRIzol. Graves' disease diagnosis followed American Thyroid Association guidelines. iRepertoire HTBI primers and Arm-PCR of CDR3 regions built TCR beta libraries. A single record per CDR3 protein comes from TCRdb applying MiXCR to the multiplex PCR reads. The table has hundreds of thousands of distinct CDR3 sequences, less than 25% seen once; the top ten hold 20% to 25%.

The sample consisted of peripheral blood mononuclear cells (PBMCs), taken when the disease was refractory, from a patient treated with antithyroid drugs. This clonotype originated in a female donor with Graves disease. This rearrangement joins TRBV27 to TRBJ2-7, with 8 bases identical to TRBD2. The CDR3 coding sequence is TGTGCCAGCAGTTTGACGGCGGGAGGTCGCTACGAGCAGTACTTC. Its translation is CASSLTAGGRYEQYF.